What follows are 27 T cell receptor beta chains derived from one specimen sequenced in a study of shared clonotypes between healthy human individuals. Terminally differentiated effector memory CD45RA+ cells were left out of the naive CD8 fraction, which was CD45RO-negative and positively selected for CCR7. Some clones are missing from TCRdb's copy, which holds only in-frame ones; the method was immunoSEQ multiplex PCR. Here the sample spans over 2,000,000 clones, 93% being singletons. Sequencing was carried out using naive CD8+ T cells from PBMCs. The receptors here all came from a man between 18 and 35 years old in good health. Some clones in this sample may be carry-over from other donors' samples.

This clone has just a few counts. This chain joins TRBV7-9 and TRBJ1-1, with D hard to call. V lost 7 bases, J lost 4 bases, and 10 bases lay in between. Germline CDR1 and CDR2: SEHNR and FQNEAQ (reference sequence). This CDR3 contains 12 residues. Written as DNA, the CDR3 is TGTGCCAGCAACCAACCGGGCACTGAAGCTTTCTTT. Its protein product is CASNQPGTEAFF.

J is TRBJ1-2 and V is TRBV10-3; D is unresolved. The V gene lost 3 bases and the J gene lost 6 bases, with 11 bases spanning the gap. Germline V gene lookup returns CDR1 ENHRY and CDR2 SYGVKD. The CDR3 consists of 13 residues. The CDR3 reads CAISDLMGDGYTF. CDR3 sequence (DNA): TGTGCCATCAGTGACCTTATGGGTGATGGCTACACCTTC.

This chain uses TRBV28 with TRBJ2-3, with D possibly TRBD2 on 6 matching bases. The CDR3 sequence is 18 residues long. Germline V gene data show CDR1 as MDHEN and CDR2 as SYDVKM. The germline V and J ends were trimmed by 5 bases and 0 bases, with 21 bases remaining between them. CDR3 sequence (DNA): TGTGCCAGCAGTGGGATACCCGCCGGAGGGTCTAGCACAGATACGCAGTATTTT. Amino acid sequence: CASSGIPAGGSSTDTQYF.

Note on this clone: Relative to the germline gene, one junction end is altered; a read error may explain this. This sequence joins TRBV6-5 and TRBJ2-3; TRBD2 agrees at 8 bases. Per the germline V gene, CDR1 is MNHEY and CDR2 is SVGAGI. The CDR3 is 15 amino acids. CDR3 region: CASSYSWTSRDTQYF. Here the CDR3 DNA reads TGTGCCAGCAGTTACTCTTGGACTAGCAGAGATACGCAGTATTTT.

The chain combines TRBV9 with TRBJ2-3; 9 bases align to TRBD1. Losses at the gene ends were 10 bases for V and 4 bases for J; bases not matched to a gene: 13. The CDR3 has 15 residues. CDR1 SGDLS and CDR2 YYNGEE come from the germline V gene. CDR3 region: CAAMGQGQNADTQYF. CDR3 DNA sequence: TGTGCCGCGATGGGACAGGGACAGAACGCAGATACGCAGTATTTT.

The chain employs TRBV29-1 and TRBJ2-7; unclear D gene. Trimming took 4 bases from V and 2 from J, leaving 24 bases between them. CDR3 length: 17 amino acids. CDR1 is SQVTM and CDR2 is ANQGSEA in the germline V gene. CDR3 amino acids: CSVVGFSWQSFPYEQYF. The CDR3, as DNA: TGCAGCGTTGTAGGGTTTTCGTGGCAAAGCTTTCCCTACGAGCAGTACTTC.

The chain employs TRBV2 and TRBJ2-4, with TRBD2 as a possible D gene (6 bases). The V end lost 3 bases, the J end lost 0 bases, and 9 bases lay between the germline ends. Germline V CDR1 and CDR2: SNHLY, FYNNEI. The CDR3 length is 15 residues. The CDR3 DNA is TGTGCCAGCAGTGATAGCGGACTAGCCAAAAACATTCAGTACTTC. It codes for CASSDSGLAKNIQYF. The full variable domain, completed using reference TRBV2 and TRBJ2-4, is EPEVTQTPSHQVTQMGQEVILRCVPISNHLYFYWYRQILGQKVEFLVSFYNNEISEKSEIFDDQFSVERPDGSNFTLKIRSTKLEDSAMYFCASSDSGLAKNIQYFGAGTRLSVL.

The rearrangement links TRBV6-5 to TRBJ2-1; D remains unclear. The V gene lost 2 bases and the J gene lost 9 bases, with 5 bases spanning the gap. The CDR3 is made up of 11 amino acids. Germline V gene data show CDR1 as MNHEY and CDR2 as SVGAGI. The CDR3 region is CASSYLTEQFF. The CDR3 DNA reads as TGTGCCAGCAGTTACCTAACTGAGCAGTTCTTC.

The rearrangement links TRBV4-3 to TRBJ1-4; no clear D gene. CDR3 length: 15 amino acids. Trimming removed 4 bases from V and 0 bases from J, with 9 bases in between. Germline CDR1 is LGHNA and CDR2 is YSLEER. CDR3 sequence reads: CASSRGTATNEKLFF. In DNA form, the CDR3 reads TGCGCCAGCAGCCGCGGCACAGCAACTAATGAAAAACTGTTTTTT.

Of note for this clone: Other DNA sequences in the same sample also yield this CDR3. V is TRBV28 and J is TRBJ2-7; TRBD2 matches 10 bases. Trimming at V came to 4 bases and at J to 0 bases, leaving 3 bases not matched to a gene. Germline V gives CDR1 MDHEN, CDR2 SYDVKM. The CDR3 has 15 residues. The CDR3: CASSSWTSGSYEQYF. The CDR3 bases are TGTGCCAGCAGTTCCTGGACTAGCGGCTCCTACGAGCAGTACTTC.

This clone has a single count. The rearrangement joins TRBV28 to TRBJ1-5; D unclear. CDR1 is MDHEN and CDR2 is SYDVKM in the germline V gene. The CDR3 spans 15 residues. The V gene lost 6 bases and the J gene lost 7 bases, with 19 bases spanning the gap. CDR3 sequence reads: CASSYRGREGQPQHF. Written as DNA, the CDR3 is TGTGCCAGCAGCTACAGAGGGAGGGAGGGACAGCCCCAGCATTTT. The full variable domain, rest sourced from reference TRBV28 and TRBJ1-5, is DVKVTQSSRYLVKRTGEKVFLECVQDMDHENMFWYRQDPGLGLRLIYFSYDVKMKEKGDIPEGYSVSREKKERFSLILESASTNQTSMYLCASSYRGREGQPQHFGDGTRLSIL.

The rearrangement links TRBV29-1 to TRBJ2-1; unclear D gene. Germline lookup yields CDR1 SQVTM and CDR2 ANQGSEA. The CDR3 is 13 residues long. Trimming removed 5 bases from V and 4 bases from J, with 12 bases in between. The CDR3, as DNA: TGCAGCGTTCAGTTGGCGGAGTACAATGAGCAGTTCTTC. Its protein is CSVQLAEYNEQFF.

The rearrangement links TRBV27 to TRBJ1-1; possible D gene TRBD1, 6 bases. Looked up from germline, CDR1 is MNHEY and CDR2 is SMNVEV (reference sequence). Trimming stripped 10 bases from V and 4 bases from J, with 16 bases between. The CDR3 runs 13 residues. The CDR3 region is CATTDSWSTEAFF. In DNA, the CDR3 is TGTGCCACTACGGACAGTTGGAGCACTGAAGCTTTCTTT.

The rearrangement joins TRBV18 to TRBJ1-1; D gene ambiguous. This CDR3 is 15 amino acids long. Germline CDR1 KGHSH, CDR2 LQKENI. The V end lost 0 bases, the J end lost 0 bases, and 8 bases lay between the germline ends. CDR3 DNA: TGTGCCAGCTCACCACCCGGGTTCATGAACACTGAAGCTTTCTTT. It yields the protein CASSPPGFMNTEAFF. Full variable domain (remainder filled in from reference TRBV18 and TRBJ1-1): NAGVMQNPRHLVRRRGQEARLRCSPMKGHSHVYWYRQLPEEGLKFMVYLQKENIIDESGMPKERFSAEFPKEGPSILRIQQVVRGDSAAYFCASSPPGFMNTEAFFGQGTRLTVV.

The CDR3 reads CASSLGQGHYEQYF. CDR3 nucleotides: TGCGCCAGCAGCTTGGGACAGGGGCACTACGAGCAGTACTTC. The gene calls are TRBV5-1 and TRBJ2-7; 8 bases match TRBD1. This CDR3 has 14 residues. CDR1 and CDR2 (germline): SGHRS, YFSETQ. V shed 0 bases and J 3 bases; nucleotides not matched to a gene: 2. Based on the CDR3 plus reference TRBV5-1 and TRBJ2-7, the full variable domain is KAGVTQTPRYLIKTRGQQVTLSCSPISGHRSVSWYQQTPGQGLQFLFEYFSETQRNKGNFPGRFSGRQFSNSRSEMNVSTLELGDSALYLCASSLGQGHYEQYFGPGTRLTVT.

The V call is TRBV4-3, the J call TRBJ2-7; TRBD1 aligns across 7 bases. The CDR3 runs 14 residues. J gave up 2 bases and V 3 bases, and 4 bases lay outside the gene matches. Germline CDR1 reads LGHNA; CDR2 reads YSLEER. The CDR3 nucleotides read TGCGCCAGCAGCCAGTGGACAGGCCCCTACGAGCAGTACTTC. Translation: CASSQWTGPYEQYF.

The sample holds one count of this clone. V is TRBV10-3 and J is TRBJ2-7, with TRBD1 matching 7 bases. This CDR3 has 16 residues. The germline V gene has CDR1 ENHRY and CDR2 SYGVKD. V was clipped by 2 bases and J by 0 bases; unmatched bases: 7. The CDR3 loop is CAISEGQASSSYEQYF. CDR3 sequence (DNA): TGTGCCATCAGTGAGGGACAGGCTTCGAGCTCCTACGAGCAGTACTTC.

This clone appeared a single time. The chain couples TRBV4-2 to TRBJ2-7; tentatively, D is TRBD2 (6 bases). Trimming stripped 2 bases from V and 5 bases from J, with 16 bases between. CDR1 is LGHNA, CDR2 YNFKEQ, per germline. The CDR3 contains 15 residues. The CDR3 loop reads CASSQIAVEGDEQYF. For the CDR3, the DNA is TGTGCCAGCAGCCAAATAGCGGTGGAGGGTGACGAGCAGTACTTC.

The gene calls are TRBV5-1 and TRBJ1-2; D is perhaps TRBD1 (5 bases). The V gene's germline CDR1 is SGHRS and CDR2 YFSETQ. CDR3 length equals 15 residues. Trimming left V 4 bases short and J 1 base short, with 14 bases between. Here the CDR3 reads CASSPRRGDNYGYTF. CDR3 DNA: TGCGCCAGCAGCCCAAGGAGGGGAGATAACTATGGCTACACCTTC. Full variable domain (missing parts from reference TRBV5-1 and TRBJ1-2): KAGVTQTPRYLIKTRGQQVTLSCSPISGHRSVSWYQQTPGQGLQFLFEYFSETQRNKGNFPGRFSGRQFSNSRSEMNVSTLELGDSALYLCASSPRRGDNYGYTFGSGTRLTVV.

The J gene is TRBJ2-7, the V gene TRBV28; D perhaps matches TRBD2 (6 bases). Germline-derived CDR1 and CDR2 are MDHEN and SYDVKM. This CDR3 spans 14 amino acids. V lost 2 bases, J lost 3 bases, and 11 bases lay in between. CDR3 DNA sequence: TGTGCCAGCAGTTTACTTCGGGGGAGCTACGAGCAGTACTTC. This sequence encodes CASSLLRGSYEQYF.

The gene calls are TRBV4-3 and TRBJ2-2; no reliable D call. This CDR3 has 16 amino acids. Per the germline V gene, CDR1 is LGHNA and CDR2 is YSLEER. V shed 4 bases and J shed 0 bases, with 12 bases lying between them. The CDR3, as DNA: TGCGCCAGCAGCCGAGTTACCAAAACGAACACCGGGGAGCTGTTTTTT. Translation gives CASSRVTKTNTGELFF.

The chain has TRBV7-3 and TRBJ2-1, with TRBD2 matching 9 bases. The ends lost 3 bases at V and 8 bases at J; junction bases unmatched: 5. The CDR3 sequence is 14 residues long. Germline V gene lookup returns CDR1 SGHTA and CDR2 FQGTGA. The CDR3 loop reads CASSLASGVHEQFF. CDR3 DNA: TGTGCCAGCAGCTTGGCTAGCGGGGTGCATGAGCAGTTCTTC.

The V gene is TRBV27, the J gene TRBJ2-7; 13 bases are a match to TRBD2. V dropped 5 bases and J dropped 6; count of bases not matched to a gene: 7. This CDR3 is 15 amino acids long. Per germline, CDR1 MNHEY and CDR2 SMNVEV (reference sequence). The CDR3 sequence: CASSTRGLAGVEQYF. In DNA form, the CDR3 reads TGTGCCAGCAGTACTCGAGGACTAGCGGGAGTCGAGCAGTACTTC.

The chain is built from TRBV7-3 and TRBJ2-1; perhaps TRBD1 as D (6 bases). Looked up from germline, CDR1 is SGHTA and CDR2 is FQGTGA. V gave up 6 bases and J gave up 4 bases, with 13 bases separating them. This CDR3 comprises 14 residues. CDR3: CASSPDSGYNEQFF. The CDR3 DNA reads as TGTGCCAGCAGTCCGGACAGCGGATACAATGAGCAGTTCTTC. The variable domain in full, completed from reference TRBV7-3 and TRBJ2-1, reads GAGVSQTPSNKVTEKGKYVELRCDPISGHTALYWYRQSLGQGPEFLIYFQGTGAADDSGLPNDRFFAVRPEGSVSTLKIQRTERGDSAVYLCASSPDSGYNEQFFGPGTRLTVL.

The chain has TRBV18 and TRBJ1-2, with D possibly TRBD1 on 5 matching bases. Per the germline V gene, CDR1 is KGHSH and CDR2 is LQKENI. V shed 0 bases and J shed 0 bases, with 14 bases lying between them. This CDR3 has 17 amino acids. CDR3 in DNA: TGTGCCAGCTCACCACCGGCAGGGCTCTCCCCTAACTATGGCTACACCTTC. This gives the protein CASSPPAGLSPNYGYTF.

This clone was observed a few times. The chain recombines TRBV19 with TRBJ2-1; tentatively, D is TRBD1 (6 bases). This CDR3 contains 14 residues. V lost 3 bases and J 4 bases, leaving 10 bases between the germline ends. The V gene's germline CDR1 is LNHDA and CDR2 SQIVND (reference sequence). As DNA, the CDR3 is TGTGCCAGTAGTATGGTTGGGACATACAATGAGCAGTTCTTC. Its protein product is CASSMVGTYNEQFF.

The chain uses TRBV28 and TRBJ2-3; 10 bases fit TRBD2. CDR3 size: 16 residues. Germline CDR1 and CDR2: MDHEN and SYDVKM. J was trimmed by 4 bases and V by 5 bases; bases with no gene match: 9. CDR3 amino acids: CASSPLAGSFPDTQYF. The CDR3 DNA reads TGTGCCAGCAGTCCACTAGCGGGATCTTTTCCAGATACGCAGTATTTT.